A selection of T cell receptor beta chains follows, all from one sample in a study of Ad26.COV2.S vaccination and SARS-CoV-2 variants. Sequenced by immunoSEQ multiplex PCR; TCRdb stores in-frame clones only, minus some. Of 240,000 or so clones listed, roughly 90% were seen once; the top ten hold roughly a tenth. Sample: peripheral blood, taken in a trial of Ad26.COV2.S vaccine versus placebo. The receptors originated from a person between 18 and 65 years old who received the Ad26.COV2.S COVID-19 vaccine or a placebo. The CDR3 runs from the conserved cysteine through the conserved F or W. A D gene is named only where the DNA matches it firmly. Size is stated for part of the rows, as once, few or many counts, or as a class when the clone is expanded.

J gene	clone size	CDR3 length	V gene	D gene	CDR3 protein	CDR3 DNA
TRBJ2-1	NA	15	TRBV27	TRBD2	CASRPSGRAYNEQFF	TGTGCCAGCAGACCCAGCGGGAGGGCTTACAATGAGCAGTTCTTC
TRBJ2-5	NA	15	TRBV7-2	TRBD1	CASSLARTGGETQYF	TGTGCCAGCAGCTTAGCGAGGACAGGGGGTGAGACCCAGTACTTC
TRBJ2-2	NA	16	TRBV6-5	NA	CASSYSRQSNTGELFF	TGTGCCAGCAGTTACTCGAGACAGAGTAACACCGGGGAGCTGTTTTTT
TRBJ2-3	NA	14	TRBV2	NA	CASSRDPPPDTQYF	TGTGCCAGCAGCCGGGACCCACCCCCCGATACGCAGTATTTT
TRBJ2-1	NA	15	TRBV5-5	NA	CASSLKPASYNEQFF	TGTGCCAGCAGCTTGAAACCGGCCTCCTACAATGAGCAGTTCTTC
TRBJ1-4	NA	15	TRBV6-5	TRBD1	CASSGQGGSSEKLFF	TGTGCCAGCAGCGGACAGGGGGGTTCTTCCGAAAAACTGTTTTTT
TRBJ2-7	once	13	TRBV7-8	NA	CASSLGYSYEQYF	TGTGCCAGCAGCTTAGGTTACTCCTACGAGCAGTACTTC
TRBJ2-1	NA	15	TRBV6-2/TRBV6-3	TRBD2	CASSSFSGTYNEQFF	TGTGCCAGCAGTTCTTTTAGCGGGACCTACAATGAGCAGTTCTTC
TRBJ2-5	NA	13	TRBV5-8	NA	CASSLGQKETQYF	TGTGCCAGCAGCTTGGGACAGAAAGAGACCCAGTACTTC
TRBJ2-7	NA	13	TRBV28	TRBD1	CASSWTGRYEQYF	TGTGCCAGCAGTTGGACAGGGAGGTACGAGCAGTACTTC
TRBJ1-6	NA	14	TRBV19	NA	CASSVEVYNSPLHF	TGTGCCAGTAGTGTGGAGGTATATAATTCACCCCTCCACTTT
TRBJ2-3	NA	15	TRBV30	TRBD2	CAWSVSGSHTDTQYF	TGTGCCTGGAGTGTAAGCGGGAGCCACACAGATACGCAGTATTTT
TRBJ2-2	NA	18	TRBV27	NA	CASSLTLGTSPVTGELFF	TGTGCCAGCAGTTTAACACTTGGTACGTCACCGGTGACCGGGGAGCTGTTTTTT
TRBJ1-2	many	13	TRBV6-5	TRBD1	CASSRQGLGGYTF	TGTGCCAGCAGTCGACAGGGCCTGGGGGGCTACACCTTC
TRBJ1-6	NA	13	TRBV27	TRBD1	CASSPGTGYPLHF	TGTGCCAGCAGTCCGGGGACAGGATATCCCCTCCACTTT
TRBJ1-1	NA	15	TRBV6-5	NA	CASRGLKQGNTEAFF	TGTGCCAGCAGGGGGCTAAAACAAGGGAACACTGAAGCTTTCTTT
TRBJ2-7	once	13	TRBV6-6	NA	CASSKQSPYEQYF	TGTGCCAGCTCAAAACAATCCCCCTACGAGCAGTACTTC
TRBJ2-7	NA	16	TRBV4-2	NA	CASSQDPASVAYEQYF	TGTGCCAGCAGCCAAGACCCGGCTAGCGTTGCCTACGAGCAGTACTTC
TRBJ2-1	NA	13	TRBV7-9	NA	CASSVGFYNEQFF	TGTGCCAGCAGCGTGGGATTTTACAATGAGCAGTTCTTC
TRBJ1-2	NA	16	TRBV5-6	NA	CASSLGGARMNYGYTF	TGTGCCAGCAGCCTCGGAGGGGCGCGAATGAACTATGGCTACACCTTC
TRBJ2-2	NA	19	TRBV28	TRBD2	CASSLGPTSGRTGTGELFF	TGTGCCAGCAGTTTAGGGCCGACTAGCGGGAGAACCGGGACCGGGGAGCTGTTTTTT
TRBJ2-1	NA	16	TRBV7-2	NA	CASRFGTQLSYNEQFF	TGTGCCAGCAGATTCGGGACACAATTATCCTACAATGAGCAGTTCTTC
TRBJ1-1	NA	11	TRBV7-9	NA	CASRRGGEAFF	TGTGCCAGCAGGAGGGGTGGGGAAGCTTTCTTT
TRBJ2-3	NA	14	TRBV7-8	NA	CASSAYRGTDTQYF	TGTGCCAGCAGCGCTTACAGGGGCACAGATACGCAGTATTTT
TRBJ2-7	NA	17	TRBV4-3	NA	CASSQGFGGLSSYEQYF	TGCGCCAGCAGCCAAGGGTTCGGCGGGCTCAGCTCCTACGAGCAGTACTTC